This T cell receptor beta chain was retrieved from a study of cytomegalovirus exposure and HLA in healthy donors. The V gene's germline CDR1 is MNHEY and CDR2 SMNVEV (reference sequence). This CDR3 region has 14 residues. Trimming removed 6 bases at V and 2 bases at J, with 14 bases between. PCR was performed using 60 Vbeta and 13 Jbeta primers. Libraries were prepared by immunoSEQ multiplex PCR; TCRdb keeps only in-frame clonotypes and omits some of them. Of approximately 290,000 clones in the sample, approximately 80% were seen once. This TCR was sampled from a girl aged 2-10 years in good health and CMV-seronegative. V and J are TRBV27 and TRBJ2-7; tentatively, D is TRBD1 (6 bases). Material: PBMCs. CDR3 in DNA: TGTGCCAGCAGGCGGTGGGACACTACCTACGAGCAGTACTTC. Encoded protein: CASRRWDTTYEQYF.